This T cell receptor beta chain was recovered during a study of blood T cells in healthy people across ages. Study in general: When template switching was applied, about one barcoded beta molecule was captured per two T cells.

The use of a sample-barcoded 5' primer and a J-beta primer mix characterized a second PCR of 7 to 11 cycles. A template-switch adaptor that had 12 random nucleotides put a tag on each cDNA molecule. TCRdb re-called the 5' RACE reads with MiXCR, one entry per CDR3 protein. The sample shows roughly 1.6 million distinct CDR3 sequences, 34% of them seen only once. The individuals who served as donors were healthy Caucasians living in Russia, aged roughly 6 to 90. Germline V CDR1 and CDR2: SEHNR, FQNEAQ (reference sequence). The V gene end was trimmed by 7 bases and the J gene end by 1 base; junction bases not matched to a gene: 4. The CDR3 totals 17 residues. Remarks on this clonotype: The antigen is not known.

The study, taken as a whole, reports: Age advanced and TCR beta diversity per million T cells fell, roughly linearly.

This sequence originates from a woman in her twenties or thirties in good health. The chain links TRBV7-9 to TRBJ2-1; 16 bases agree with TRBD2. Sequencing was done on a sample of blood. CDR3 in DNA: TGTGCCAGCACCGGGACTAGCGGGAGGGGGTCCTACAATGAGCAGTTCTTC. It is translated as CASTGTSGRGSYNEQFF.